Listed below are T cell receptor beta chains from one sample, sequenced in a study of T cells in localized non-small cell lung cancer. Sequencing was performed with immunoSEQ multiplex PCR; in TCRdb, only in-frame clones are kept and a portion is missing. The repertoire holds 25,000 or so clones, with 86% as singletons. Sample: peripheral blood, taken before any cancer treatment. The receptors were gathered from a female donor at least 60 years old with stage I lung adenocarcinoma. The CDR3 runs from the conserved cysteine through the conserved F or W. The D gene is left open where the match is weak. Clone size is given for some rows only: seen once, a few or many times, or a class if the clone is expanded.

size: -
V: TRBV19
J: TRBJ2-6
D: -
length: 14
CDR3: CASKAGGGANVLTF
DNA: TGTGCCAGTAAGGCAGGCGGTGGGGCCAACGTCCTGACTTTC

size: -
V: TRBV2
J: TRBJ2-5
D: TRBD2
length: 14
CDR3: CASSTSGSQETQYF
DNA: TGTGCCAGCAGCACTAGCGGGTCCCAAGAGACCCAGTACTTC

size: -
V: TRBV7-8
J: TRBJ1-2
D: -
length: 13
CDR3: CASSPLQGLGYTF
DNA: TGTGCCAGCAGCCCACTCCAGGGATTGGGCTACACCTTC

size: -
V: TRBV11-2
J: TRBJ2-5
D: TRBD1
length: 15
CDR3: CASSVQGATQETQYF
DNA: TGTGCCAGCAGCGTCCAGGGGGCGACCCAAGAGACCCAGTACTTC

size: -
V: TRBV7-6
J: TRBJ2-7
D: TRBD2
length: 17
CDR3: CASSSTGATGGGDEQYF
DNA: TGTGCCAGCAGCTCCACGGGGGCGACTGGCGGGGGGGACGAGCAGTACTTC

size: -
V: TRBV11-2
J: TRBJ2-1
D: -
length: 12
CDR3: CASSRLSGEQFF
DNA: TGTGCCAGCAGCCGATTATCCGGTGAGCAGTTCTTC

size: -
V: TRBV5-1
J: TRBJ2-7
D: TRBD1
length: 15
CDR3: CASSPGTVYSYEQYF
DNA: TGCGCCAGCAGCCCAGGGACAGTCTACTCCTACGAGCAGTACTTC

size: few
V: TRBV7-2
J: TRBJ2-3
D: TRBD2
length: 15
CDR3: CASSLALSGGDTQYF
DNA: TGTGCCAGCAGCTTAGCGCTCAGCGGGGGAGATACGCAGTATTTT

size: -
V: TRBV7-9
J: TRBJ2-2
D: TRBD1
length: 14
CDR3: CASSPDRDGGELFF
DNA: TGTGCCAGCAGCCCGGACAGGGACGGCGGGGAGCTGTTTTTT

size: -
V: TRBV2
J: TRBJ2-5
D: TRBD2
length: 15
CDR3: CASRLGTSGRETQYF
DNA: TGTGCCAGCAGATTGGGGACTAGCGGGAGAGAGACCCAGTACTTC

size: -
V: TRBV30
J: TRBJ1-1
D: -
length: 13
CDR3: CACSRGRGTEAFF
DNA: TGTGCCTGCAGCAGGGGCCGGGGCACTGAAGCTTTCTTT

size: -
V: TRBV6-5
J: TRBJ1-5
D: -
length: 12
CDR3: CASREGNQPQHF
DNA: TGTGCCAGCAGGGAGGGCAATCAGCCCCAGCATTTT